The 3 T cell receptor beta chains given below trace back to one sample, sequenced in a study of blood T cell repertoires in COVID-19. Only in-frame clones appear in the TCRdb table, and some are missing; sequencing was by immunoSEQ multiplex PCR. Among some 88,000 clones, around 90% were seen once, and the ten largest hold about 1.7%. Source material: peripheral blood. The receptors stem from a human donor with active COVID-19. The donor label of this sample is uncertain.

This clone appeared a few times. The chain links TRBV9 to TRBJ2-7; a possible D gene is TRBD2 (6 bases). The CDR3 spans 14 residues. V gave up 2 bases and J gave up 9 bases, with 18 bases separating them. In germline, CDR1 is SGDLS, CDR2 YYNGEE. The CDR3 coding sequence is TGTGCCAGCAGCGTCCTTTTCTCCGGCGGGGTGCAGTACTTC. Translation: CASSVLFSGGVQYF.

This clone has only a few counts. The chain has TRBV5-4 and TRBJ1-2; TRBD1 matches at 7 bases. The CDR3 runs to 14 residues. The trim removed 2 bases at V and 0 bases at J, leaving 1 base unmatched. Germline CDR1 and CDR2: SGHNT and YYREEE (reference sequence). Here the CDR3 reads CASSLGTANYGYTF. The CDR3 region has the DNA TGTGCCAGCAGCTTAGGGACAGCTAACTATGGCTACACCTTC.

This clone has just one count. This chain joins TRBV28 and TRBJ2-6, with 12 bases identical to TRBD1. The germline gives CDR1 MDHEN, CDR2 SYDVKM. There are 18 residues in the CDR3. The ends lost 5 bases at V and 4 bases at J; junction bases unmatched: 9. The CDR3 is CASSPPGQGAGGANVLTF. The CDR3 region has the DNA TGTGCCAGCAGTCCCCCGGGACAGGGGGCGGGCGGGGCCAACGTCCTGACTTTC.